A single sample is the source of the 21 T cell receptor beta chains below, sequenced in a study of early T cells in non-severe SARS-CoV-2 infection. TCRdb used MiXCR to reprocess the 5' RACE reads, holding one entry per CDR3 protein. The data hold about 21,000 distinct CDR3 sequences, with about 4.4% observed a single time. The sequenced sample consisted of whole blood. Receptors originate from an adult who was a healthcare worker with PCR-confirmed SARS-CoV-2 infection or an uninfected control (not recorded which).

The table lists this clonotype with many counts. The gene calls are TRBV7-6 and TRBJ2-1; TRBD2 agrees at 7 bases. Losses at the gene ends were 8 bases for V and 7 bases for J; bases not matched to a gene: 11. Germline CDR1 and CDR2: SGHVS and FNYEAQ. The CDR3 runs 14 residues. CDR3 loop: CASGPGGSSNEQFF. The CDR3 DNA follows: TGTGCCAGCGGCCCTGGCGGGAGTAGTAATGAGCAGTTCTTC.

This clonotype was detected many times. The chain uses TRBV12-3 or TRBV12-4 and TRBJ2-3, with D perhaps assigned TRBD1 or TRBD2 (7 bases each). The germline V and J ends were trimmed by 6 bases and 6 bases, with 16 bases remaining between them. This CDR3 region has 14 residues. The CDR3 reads CASRDNRGGDTQYF. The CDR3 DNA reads TGTGCCAGCAGGGATAACAGGGGAGGGGATACGCAGTATTTT.

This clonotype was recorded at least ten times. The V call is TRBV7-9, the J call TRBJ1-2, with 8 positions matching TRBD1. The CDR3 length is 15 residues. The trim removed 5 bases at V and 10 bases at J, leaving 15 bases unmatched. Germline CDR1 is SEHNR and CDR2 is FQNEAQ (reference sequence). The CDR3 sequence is CASSIQGAQTDSYTF. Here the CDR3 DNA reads TGTGCCAGCAGCATCCAGGGGGCGCAGACAGATTCCTACACCTTC.

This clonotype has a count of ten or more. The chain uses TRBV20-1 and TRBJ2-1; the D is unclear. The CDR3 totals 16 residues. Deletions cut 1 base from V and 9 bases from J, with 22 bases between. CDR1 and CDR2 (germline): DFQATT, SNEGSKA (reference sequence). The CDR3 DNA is TGCAGTGCTAGAGGCACAACCCAGAGAGGATTAGGTGAGCAGTTCTTC. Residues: CSARGTTQRGLGEQFF.

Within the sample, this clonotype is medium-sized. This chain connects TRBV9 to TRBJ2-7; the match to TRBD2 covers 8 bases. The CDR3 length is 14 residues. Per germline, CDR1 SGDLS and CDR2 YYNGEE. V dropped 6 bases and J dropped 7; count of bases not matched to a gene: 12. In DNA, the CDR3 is TGTGCCAGCAACTTCGGAGCGGGAGAAACTGAGCAGTACTTC. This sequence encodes CASNFGAGETEQYF.

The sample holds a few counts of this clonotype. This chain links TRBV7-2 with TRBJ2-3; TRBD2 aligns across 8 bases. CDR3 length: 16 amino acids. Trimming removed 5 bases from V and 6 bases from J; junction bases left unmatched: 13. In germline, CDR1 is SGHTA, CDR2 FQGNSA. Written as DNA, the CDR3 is TGTGCCAGCAGCCTGGGGACGCTAGCGGGCTCCGATACGCAGTATTTT. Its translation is CASSLGTLAGSDTQYF.

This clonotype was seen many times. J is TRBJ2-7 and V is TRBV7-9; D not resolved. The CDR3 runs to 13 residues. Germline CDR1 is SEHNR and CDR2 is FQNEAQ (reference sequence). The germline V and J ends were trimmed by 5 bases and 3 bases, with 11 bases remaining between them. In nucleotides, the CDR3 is TGTGCCAGCAGCCCTCCCGGCGGCTACGAGCAGTACTTC. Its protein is CASSPPGGYEQYF.

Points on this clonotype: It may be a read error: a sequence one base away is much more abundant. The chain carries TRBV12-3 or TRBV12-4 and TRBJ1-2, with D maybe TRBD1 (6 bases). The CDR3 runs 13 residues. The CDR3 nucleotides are TGTGCCAGCAGCCCGTCAGGGGCATCAGGCTGCACCTTC. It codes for CASSPSGASGCTF.

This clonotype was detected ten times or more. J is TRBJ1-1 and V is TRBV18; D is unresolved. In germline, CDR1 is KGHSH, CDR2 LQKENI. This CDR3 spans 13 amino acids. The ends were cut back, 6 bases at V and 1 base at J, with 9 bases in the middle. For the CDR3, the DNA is TGTGCCAGCTCCGAACATGAGAACACTGAAGCTTTCTTT. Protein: CASSEHENTEAFF. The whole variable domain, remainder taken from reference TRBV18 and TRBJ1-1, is NAGVMQNPRHLVRRRGQEARLRCSPMKGHSHVYWYRQLPEEGLKFMVYLQKENIIDESGMPKERFSAEFPKEGPSILRIQQVVRGDSAAYFCASSEHENTEAFFGQGTRLTVV.

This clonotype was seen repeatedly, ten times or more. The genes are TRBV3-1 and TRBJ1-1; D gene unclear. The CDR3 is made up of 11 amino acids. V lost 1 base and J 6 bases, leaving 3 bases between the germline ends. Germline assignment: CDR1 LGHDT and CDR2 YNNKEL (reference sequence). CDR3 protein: CASSQGAEAFF. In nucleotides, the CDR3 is TGTGCCAGCAGCCAAGGCGCTGAAGCTTTCTTT.

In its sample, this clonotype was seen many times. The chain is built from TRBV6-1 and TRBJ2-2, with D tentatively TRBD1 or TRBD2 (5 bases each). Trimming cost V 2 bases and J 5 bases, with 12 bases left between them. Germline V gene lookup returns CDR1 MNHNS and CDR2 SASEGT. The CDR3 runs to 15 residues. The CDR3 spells CASSERGDGTGELFF. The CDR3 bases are TGTGCCAGCAGTGAACGAGGGGATGGAACCGGGGAGCTGTTTTTT.

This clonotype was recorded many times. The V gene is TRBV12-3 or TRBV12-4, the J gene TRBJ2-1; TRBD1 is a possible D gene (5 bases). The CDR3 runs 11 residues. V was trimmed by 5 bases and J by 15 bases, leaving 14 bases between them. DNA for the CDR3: TGTGCCAGCAGTAGACAGTTAAATTTGTTCTTC. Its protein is CASSRQLNLFF.

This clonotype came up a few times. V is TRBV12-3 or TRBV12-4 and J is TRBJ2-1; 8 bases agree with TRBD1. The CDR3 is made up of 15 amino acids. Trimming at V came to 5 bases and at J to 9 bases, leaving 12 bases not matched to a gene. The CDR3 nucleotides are TGTGCCAGCAGTCGCGAGGGGGCGACAGGGGCTGAGCAGTTCTTC. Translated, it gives CASSREGATGAEQFF.

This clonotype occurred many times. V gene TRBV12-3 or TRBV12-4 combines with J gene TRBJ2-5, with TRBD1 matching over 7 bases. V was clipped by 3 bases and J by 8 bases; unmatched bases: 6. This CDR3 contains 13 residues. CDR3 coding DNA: TGTGCCAGCAGTTTCGGTGACAGGGCTACCCAGTACTTC. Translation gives CASSFGDRATQYF.

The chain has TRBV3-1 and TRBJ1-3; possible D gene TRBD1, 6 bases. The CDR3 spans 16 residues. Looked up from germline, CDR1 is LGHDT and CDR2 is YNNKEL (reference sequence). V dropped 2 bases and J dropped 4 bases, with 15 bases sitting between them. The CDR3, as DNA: TGTGCCAGCAGCCAACGGGACAAGATTGCCGGAAACACCATATATTTT. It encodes CASSQRDKIAGNTIYF. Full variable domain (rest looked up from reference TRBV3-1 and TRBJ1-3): DTAVSQTPKYLVTQMGNDKSIKCEQNLGHDTMYWYKQDSKKFLKIMFSYNNKELIINETVPNRFSPKSPDKAHLNLHINSLELGDSAVYFCASSQRDKIAGNTIYFGEGSWLTVV.

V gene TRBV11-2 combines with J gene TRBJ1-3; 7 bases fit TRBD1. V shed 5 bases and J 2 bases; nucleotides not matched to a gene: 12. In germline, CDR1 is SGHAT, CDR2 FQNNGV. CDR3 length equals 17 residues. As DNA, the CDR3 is TGTGCCAGCAGCCCGTACCTTGGGACAGCAACTGGAAACACCATATATTTT. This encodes CASSPYLGTATGNTIYF.

The CDR3 loop is CASSQAGSGANVLTF. In DNA, the CDR3 is TGTGCCAGCAGCCAAGCCGGCTCTGGGGCCAACGTCCTGACTTTC. The gene calls are TRBV3-1 and TRBJ2-6; D ambiguous. The ends were cut back, 1 base at V and 0 bases at J, with 4 bases in the middle. There are 15 residues in the CDR3. Germline V gives CDR1 LGHDT, CDR2 YNNKEL (reference sequence).

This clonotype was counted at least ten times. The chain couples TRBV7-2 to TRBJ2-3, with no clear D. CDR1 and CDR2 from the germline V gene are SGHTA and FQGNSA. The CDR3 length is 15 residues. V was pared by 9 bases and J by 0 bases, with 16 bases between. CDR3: CASLWGLSSTDTQYF. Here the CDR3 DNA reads TGTGCCAGTTTATGGGGTCTCTCTAGCACAGATACGCAGTATTTT.

The CDR3 nucleotides are TGTGCCAGCAGGACTAGCGAGTACAATGAGCAGTTCTTC. This sequence encodes CASRTSEYNEQFF. The chain has TRBV12-3 or TRBV12-4 and TRBJ2-1, with TRBD2 matching 8 bases. After removal of 6 bases from V and 4 bases from J, the junction contained 2 bases not matched to a gene. The CDR3 has 13 amino acids.

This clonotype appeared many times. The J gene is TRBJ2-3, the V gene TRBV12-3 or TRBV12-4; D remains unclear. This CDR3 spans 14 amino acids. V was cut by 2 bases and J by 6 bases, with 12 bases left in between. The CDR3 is CASSLRSEADTQYF. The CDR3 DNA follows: TGTGCCAGCAGTTTACGGTCCGAGGCGGATACGCAGTATTTT.

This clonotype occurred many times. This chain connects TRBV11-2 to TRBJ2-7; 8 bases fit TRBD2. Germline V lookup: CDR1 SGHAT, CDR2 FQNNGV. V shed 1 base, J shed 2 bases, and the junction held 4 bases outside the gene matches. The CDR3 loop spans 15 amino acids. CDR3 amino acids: CASSLVTSGTYEQYF. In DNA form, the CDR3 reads TGTGCCAGCAGCTTAGTTACTAGCGGAACCTACGAGCAGTACTTC.